The sequence of this TCR beta chain was determined in a study of CD8+ T cells in alopecia areata. As for the study in general: Tofacitinib administration to treated patients was oral, at 5 to 10 mg twice daily.

A remark on this clone: Its antigen is undetermined.

Germline V gene sequence: CDR1 SQVTM, CDR2 ANQGSEA. The CDR3 totals 13 residues. V lost 6 bases to trimming and J lost 2 bases, with 11 bases between them. Regarding the study as a whole: Clonality was higher in lesional than normal scalp, especially in alopecia totalis/universalis. Sharing of TCR sequences between patients (possibly for HLA-related reasons) was less clear than in mice.

Extraction of RNA preceded its reverse transcription into cDNA, which served as the sequencing template. Only in-frame clones appear in the TCRdb table, and some are missing; sequencing was by immunoSEQ multiplex PCR. The table records tens of thousands of clones, approximately 58% of them present only once. The clonotype originates from a human donor with alopecia areata. Sample: CD8+ T cells sorted from blood, taken at week 0. The genes are TRBV29-1 and TRBJ2-1; D ambiguous. As DNA, the CDR3 is TGCAGCGTCCGGACCCCAACCTACAATGAGCAGTTCTTC. Translating it yields CSVRTPTYNEQFF.